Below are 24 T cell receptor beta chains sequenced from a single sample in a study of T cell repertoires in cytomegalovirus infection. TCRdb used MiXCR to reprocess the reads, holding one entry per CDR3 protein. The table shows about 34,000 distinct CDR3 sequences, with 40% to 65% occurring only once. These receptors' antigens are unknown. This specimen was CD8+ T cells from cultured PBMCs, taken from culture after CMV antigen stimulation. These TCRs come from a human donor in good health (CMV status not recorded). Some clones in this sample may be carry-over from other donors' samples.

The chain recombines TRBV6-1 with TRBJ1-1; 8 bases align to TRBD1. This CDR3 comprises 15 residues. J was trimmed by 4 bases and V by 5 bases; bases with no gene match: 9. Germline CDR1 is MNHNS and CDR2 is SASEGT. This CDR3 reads CASSYRGGEATEAFF. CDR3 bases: TGTGCCAGCAGTTACAGGGGGGGCGAGGCCACTGAAGCTTTCTTT.

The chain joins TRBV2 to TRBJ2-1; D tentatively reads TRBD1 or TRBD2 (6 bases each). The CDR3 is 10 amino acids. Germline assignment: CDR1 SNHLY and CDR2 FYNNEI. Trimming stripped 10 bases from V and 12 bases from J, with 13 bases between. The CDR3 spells CATRGGTQFF. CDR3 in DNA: TGTGCCACCAGAGGGGGGACGCAGTTCTTC.

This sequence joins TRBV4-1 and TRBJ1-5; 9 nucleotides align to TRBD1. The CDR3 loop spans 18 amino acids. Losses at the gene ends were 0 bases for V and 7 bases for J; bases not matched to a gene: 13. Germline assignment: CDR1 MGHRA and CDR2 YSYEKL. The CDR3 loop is CASSQDWPGQGLGQPQHF. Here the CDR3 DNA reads TGCGCCAGCAGCCAAGATTGGCCGGGACAGGGTCTGGGACAGCCCCAGCATTTT.

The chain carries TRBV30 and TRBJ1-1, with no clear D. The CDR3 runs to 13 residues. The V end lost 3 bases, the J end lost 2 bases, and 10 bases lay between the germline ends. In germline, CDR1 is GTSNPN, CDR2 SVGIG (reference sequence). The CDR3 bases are TGTGCCTGGAGCGGGGTTGAAAACACTGAAGCTTTCTTT. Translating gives CAWSGVENTEAFF.

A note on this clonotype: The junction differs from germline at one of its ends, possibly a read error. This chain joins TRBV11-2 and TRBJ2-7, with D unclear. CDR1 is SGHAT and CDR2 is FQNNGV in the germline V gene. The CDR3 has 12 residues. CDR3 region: CASSLASSEQYF. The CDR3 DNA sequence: TGTGCCAGCAGCTTAGCCTCCTCCGAGCAGTACTTC.

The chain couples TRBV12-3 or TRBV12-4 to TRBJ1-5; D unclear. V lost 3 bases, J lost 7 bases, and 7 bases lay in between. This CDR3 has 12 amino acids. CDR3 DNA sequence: TGTGCCAGCAGTTTGGAGAAACAGCCCCAGCATTTT. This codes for CASSLEKQPQHF.

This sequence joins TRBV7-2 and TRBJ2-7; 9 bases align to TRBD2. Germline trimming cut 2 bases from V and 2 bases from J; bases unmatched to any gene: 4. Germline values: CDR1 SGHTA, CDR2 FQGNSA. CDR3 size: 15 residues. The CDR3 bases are TGTGCCAGCAGCTTAAGGGCTAGCGGGACCTACGAGCAGTACTTC. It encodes CASSLRASGTYEQYF.

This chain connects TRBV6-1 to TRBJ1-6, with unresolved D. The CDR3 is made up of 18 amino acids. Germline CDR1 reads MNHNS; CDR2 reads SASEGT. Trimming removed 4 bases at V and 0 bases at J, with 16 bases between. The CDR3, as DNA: TGTGCCAGCAGTGTGGTGGAGACCTCGAGCTCCTATAATTCACCCCTCCACTTT. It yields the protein CASSVVETSSSYNSPLHF.

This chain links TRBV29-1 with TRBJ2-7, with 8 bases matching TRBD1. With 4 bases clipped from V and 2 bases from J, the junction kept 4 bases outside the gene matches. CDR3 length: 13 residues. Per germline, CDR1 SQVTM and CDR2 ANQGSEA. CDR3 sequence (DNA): TGCAGCGTTGCAACAGGGGGGACCTACGAGCAGTACTTC. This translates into CSVATGGTYEQYF.

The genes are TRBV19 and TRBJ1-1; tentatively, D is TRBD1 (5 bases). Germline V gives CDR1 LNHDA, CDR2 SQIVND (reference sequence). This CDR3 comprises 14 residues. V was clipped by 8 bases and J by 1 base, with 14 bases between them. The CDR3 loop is CASSPTGENTEAFF. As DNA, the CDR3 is TGTGCCAGTTCCCCGACGGGGGAGAACACTGAAGCTTTCTTT.

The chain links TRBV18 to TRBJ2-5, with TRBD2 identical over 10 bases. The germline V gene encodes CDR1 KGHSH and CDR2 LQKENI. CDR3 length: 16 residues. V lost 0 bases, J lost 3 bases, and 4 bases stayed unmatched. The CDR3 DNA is TGTGCCAGCTCACCACCGCCTAGCGGGAGTGAAGAGACCCAGTACTTC. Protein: CASSPPPSGSEETQYF.

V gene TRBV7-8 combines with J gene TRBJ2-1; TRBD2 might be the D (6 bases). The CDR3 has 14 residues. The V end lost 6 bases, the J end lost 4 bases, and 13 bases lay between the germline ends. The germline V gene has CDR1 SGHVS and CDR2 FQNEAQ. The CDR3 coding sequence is TGTGCCAGCAGTTTTGGGACTGCATACAATGAGCAGTTCTTC. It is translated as CASSFGTAYNEQFF.

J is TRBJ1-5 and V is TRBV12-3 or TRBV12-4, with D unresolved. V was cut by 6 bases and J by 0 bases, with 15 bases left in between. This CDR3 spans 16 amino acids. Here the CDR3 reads CASSAESLYSNQPQHF. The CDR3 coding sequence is TGTGCCAGCAGCGCTGAAAGCCTCTATAGCAATCAGCCCCAGCATTTT.

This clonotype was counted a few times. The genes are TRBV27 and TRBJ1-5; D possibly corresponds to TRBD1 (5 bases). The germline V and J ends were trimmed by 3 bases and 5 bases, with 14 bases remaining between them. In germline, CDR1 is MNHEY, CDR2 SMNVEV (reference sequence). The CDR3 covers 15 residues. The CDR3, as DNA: TGTGCCAGCAGTTTGAGAGCCGGGGGTTATCAGCCCCAGCATTTT. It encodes CASSLRAGGYQPQHF.

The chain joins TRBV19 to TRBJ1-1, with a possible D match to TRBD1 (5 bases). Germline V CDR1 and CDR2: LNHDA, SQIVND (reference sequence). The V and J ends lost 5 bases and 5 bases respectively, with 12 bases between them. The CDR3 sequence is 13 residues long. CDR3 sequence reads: CASSPPPGTEAFF. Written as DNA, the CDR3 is TGTGCCAGTAGTCCGCCCCCAGGGACTGAAGCTTTCTTT.

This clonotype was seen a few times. The CDR3 loop reads CASSLYAGDEKLFF. For the CDR3, the DNA is TGTGCCAGCAGTTTATATGCGGGTGACGAAAAACTGTTTTTT. The gene calls are TRBV28 and TRBJ1-4, with unresolved D. The V gene lost 1 base and the J gene lost 8 bases, with 11 bases spanning the gap. The CDR3 has 14 residues. CDR1 and CDR2 (germline): MDHEN, SYDVKM. The full variable domain, completed using reference TRBV28 and TRBJ1-4, is DVKVTQSSRYLVKRTGEKVFLECVQDMDHENMFWYRQDPGLGLRLIYFSYDVKMKEKGDIPEGYSVSREKKERFSLILESASTNQTSMYLCASSLYAGDEKLFFGSGTQLSVL.

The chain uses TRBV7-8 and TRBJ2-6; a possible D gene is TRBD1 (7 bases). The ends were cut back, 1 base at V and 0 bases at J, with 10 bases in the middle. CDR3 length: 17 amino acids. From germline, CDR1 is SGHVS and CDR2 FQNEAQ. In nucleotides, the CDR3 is TGTGCCAGCAGCTTAGTCAGGGGGGCCTCTGGGGCCAACGTCCTGACTTTC. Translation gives CASSLVRGASGANVLTF.

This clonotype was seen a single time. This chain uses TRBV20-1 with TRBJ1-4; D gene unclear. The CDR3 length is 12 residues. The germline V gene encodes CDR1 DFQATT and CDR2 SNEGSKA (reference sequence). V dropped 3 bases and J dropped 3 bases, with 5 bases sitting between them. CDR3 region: CSASLPNEKLFF. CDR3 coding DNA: TGCAGTGCTAGTCTCCCTAATGAAAAACTGTTTTTT.

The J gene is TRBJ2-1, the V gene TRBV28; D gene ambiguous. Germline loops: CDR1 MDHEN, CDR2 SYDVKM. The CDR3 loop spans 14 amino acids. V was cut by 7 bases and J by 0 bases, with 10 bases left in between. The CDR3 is CASIYQSSYNEQFF. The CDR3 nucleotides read TGTGCCAGCATTTATCAAAGCTCCTACAATGAGCAGTTCTTC.

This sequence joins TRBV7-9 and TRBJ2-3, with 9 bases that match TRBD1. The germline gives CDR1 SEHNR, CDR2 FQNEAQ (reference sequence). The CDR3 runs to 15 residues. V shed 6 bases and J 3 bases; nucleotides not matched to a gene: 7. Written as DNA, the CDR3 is TGTGCCAGCAGGATTCCCGGGACAGGGACAGATACGCAGTATTTT. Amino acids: CASRIPGTGTDTQYF.

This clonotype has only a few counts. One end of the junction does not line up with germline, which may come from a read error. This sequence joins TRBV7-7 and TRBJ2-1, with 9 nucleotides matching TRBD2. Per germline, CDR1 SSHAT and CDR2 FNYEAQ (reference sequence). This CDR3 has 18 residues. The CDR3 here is CASSLGRGREGPDNEQFF. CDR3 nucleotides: TGTGCTAGCAGCTTAGGACGAGGGCGGGAGGGCCCTGACAATGAGCAGTTCTTC.

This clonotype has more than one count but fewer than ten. CDR3 DNA: TGTGCCAGCAGGAAAAAGACAGGGCTCAACACTGAAGCTTTCTTT. It specifies CASRKKTGLNTEAFF. The rearrangement uses TRBV3-1 and TRBJ1-1; 7 positions match TRBD1. The CDR3 has 15 amino acids. CDR1 is LGHDT, CDR2 YNNKEL, per germline (reference sequence). J was trimmed by 2 bases and V by 6 bases; bases with no gene match: 9.

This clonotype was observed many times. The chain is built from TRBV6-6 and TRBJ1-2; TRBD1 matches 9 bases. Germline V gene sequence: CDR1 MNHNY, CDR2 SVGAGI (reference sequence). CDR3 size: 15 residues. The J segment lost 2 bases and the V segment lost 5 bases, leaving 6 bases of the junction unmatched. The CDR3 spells CASSPTGTGNYGYTF. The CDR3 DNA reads TGTGCCAGCAGTCCGACCGGGACAGGGAACTATGGCTACACCTTC.

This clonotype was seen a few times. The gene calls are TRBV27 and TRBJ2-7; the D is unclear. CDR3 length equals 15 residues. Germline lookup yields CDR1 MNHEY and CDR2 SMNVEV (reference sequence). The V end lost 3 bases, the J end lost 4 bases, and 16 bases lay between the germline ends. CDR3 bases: TGTGCCAGCAGTTTCGGTAGGGTAGCCGGTTACGAGCAGTACTTC. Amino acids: CASSFGRVAGYEQYF.